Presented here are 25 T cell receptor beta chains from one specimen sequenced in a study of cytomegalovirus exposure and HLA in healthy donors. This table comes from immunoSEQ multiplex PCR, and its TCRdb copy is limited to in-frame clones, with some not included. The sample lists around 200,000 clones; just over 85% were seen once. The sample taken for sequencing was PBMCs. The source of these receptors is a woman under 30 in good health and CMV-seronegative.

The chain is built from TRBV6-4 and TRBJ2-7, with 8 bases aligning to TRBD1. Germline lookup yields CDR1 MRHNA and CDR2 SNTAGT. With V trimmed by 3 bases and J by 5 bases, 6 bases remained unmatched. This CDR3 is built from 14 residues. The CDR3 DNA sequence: TGTGCCAGCAGTGATCCACAGGGGGAGGACGAGCAGTACTTC. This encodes CASSDPQGEDEQYF.

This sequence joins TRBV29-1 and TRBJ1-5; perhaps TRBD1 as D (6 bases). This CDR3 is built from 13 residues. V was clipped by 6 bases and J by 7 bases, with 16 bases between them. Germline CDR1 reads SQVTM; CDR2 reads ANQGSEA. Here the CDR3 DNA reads TGCAGCGTGGATACAGGGAGGGGGCAGCCCCAGCATTTT. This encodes CSVDTGRGQPQHF.

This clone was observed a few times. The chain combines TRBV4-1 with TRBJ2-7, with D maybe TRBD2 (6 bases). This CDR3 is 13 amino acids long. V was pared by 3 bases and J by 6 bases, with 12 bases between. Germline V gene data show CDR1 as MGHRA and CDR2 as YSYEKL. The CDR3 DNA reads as TGCGCCAGCAGCCACCCGGGGGTAAGCGAGCAGTACTTC. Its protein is CASSHPGVSEQYF.

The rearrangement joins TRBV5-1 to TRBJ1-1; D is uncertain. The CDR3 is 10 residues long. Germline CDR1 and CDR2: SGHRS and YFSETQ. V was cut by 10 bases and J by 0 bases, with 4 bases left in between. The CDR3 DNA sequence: TGCGCCGGGCTGAACACTGAAGCTTTCTTT. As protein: CAGLNTEAFF. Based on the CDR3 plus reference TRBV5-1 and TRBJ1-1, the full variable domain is KAGVTQTPRYLIKTRGQQVTLSCSPISGHRSVSWYQQTPGQGLQFLFEYFSETQRNKGNFPGRFSGRQFSNSRSEMNVSTLELGDSALYLCAGLNTEAFFGQGTRLTVV.

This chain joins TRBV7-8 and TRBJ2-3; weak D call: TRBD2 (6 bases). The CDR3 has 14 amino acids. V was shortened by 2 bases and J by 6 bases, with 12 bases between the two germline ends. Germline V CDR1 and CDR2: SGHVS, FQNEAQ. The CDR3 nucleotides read TGTGCCAGCAGCTTAAAAGGGGAGGAGGATACGCAGTATTTT. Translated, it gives CASSLKGEEDTQYF.

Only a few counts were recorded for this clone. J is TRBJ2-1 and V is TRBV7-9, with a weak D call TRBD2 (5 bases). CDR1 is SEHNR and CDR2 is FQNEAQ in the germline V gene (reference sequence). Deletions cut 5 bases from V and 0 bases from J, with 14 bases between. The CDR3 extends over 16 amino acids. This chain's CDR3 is CASSPGFRSSYNEQFF. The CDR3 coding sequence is TGTGCCAGCAGCCCGGGGTTCCGGAGCTCCTACAATGAGCAGTTCTTC.

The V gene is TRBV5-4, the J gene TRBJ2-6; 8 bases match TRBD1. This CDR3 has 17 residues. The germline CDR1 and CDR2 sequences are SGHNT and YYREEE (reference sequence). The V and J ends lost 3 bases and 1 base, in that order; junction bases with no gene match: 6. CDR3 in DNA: TGTGCCAGCAGCTCGAGGACAGGGAGGTCTGGGGCCAACGTCCTGACTTTC. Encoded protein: CASSSRTGRSGANVLTF. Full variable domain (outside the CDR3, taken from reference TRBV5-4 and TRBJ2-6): ETGVTQSPTHLIKTRGQQVTLRCSSQSGHNTVSWYQQALGQGPQFIFQYYREEENGRGNFPPRFSGLQFPNYSSELNVNALELDDSALYLCASSSRTGRSGANVLTFGAGSRLTVL.

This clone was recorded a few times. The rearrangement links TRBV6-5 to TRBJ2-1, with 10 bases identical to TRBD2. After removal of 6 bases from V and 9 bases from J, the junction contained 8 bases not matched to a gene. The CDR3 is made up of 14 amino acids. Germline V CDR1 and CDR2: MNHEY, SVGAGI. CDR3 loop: CASRILAGDGEQFF. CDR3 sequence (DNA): TGTGCCAGCAGAATTCTAGCGGGAGATGGTGAGCAGTTCTTC.

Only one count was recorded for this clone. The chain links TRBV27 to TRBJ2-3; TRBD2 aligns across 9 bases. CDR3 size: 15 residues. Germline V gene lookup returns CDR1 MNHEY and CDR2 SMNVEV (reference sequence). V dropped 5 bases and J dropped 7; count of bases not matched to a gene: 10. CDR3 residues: CASSPLLSSGNTQYF. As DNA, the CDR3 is TGTGCCAGCAGTCCCCTTCTTTCTAGCGGGAATACGCAGTATTTT.

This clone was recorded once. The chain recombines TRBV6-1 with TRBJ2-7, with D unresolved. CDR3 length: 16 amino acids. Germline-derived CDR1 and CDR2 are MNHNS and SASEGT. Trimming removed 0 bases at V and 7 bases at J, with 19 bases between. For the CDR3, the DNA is TGTGCCAGCAGTGAAGCGGGCTCTAATACTCATTGGGAGCAGTACTTC. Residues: CASSEAGSNTHWEQYF.

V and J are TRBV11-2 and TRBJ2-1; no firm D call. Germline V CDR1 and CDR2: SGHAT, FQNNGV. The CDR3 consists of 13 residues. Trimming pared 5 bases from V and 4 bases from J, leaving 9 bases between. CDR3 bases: TGTGCCAGCAGCGTGGTCCAGTACAATGAGCAGTTCTTC. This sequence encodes CASSVVQYNEQFF.

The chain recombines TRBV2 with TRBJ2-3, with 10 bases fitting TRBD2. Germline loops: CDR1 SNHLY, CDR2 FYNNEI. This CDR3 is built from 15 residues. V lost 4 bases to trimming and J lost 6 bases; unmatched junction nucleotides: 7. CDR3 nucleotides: TGTGCCAGCAGTGGTTGGGGACTAGCGAGGGATACGCAGTATTTT. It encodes CASSGWGLARDTQYF.

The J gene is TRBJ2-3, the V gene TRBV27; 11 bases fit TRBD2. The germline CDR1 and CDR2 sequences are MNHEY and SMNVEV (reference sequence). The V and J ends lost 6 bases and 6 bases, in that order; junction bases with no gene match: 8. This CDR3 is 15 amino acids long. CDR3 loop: CASRMTSGTLDTQYF. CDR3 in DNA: TGTGCCAGCAGAATGACTAGCGGGACTCTCGATACGCAGTATTTT.

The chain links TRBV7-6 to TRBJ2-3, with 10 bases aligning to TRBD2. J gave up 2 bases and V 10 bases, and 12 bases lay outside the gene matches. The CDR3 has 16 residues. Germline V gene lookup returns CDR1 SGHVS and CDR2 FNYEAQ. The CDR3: CANRGSGRDDTDTQYF. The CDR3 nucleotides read TGTGCCAACAGAGGGAGCGGGAGGGATGACACAGATACGCAGTATTTT.

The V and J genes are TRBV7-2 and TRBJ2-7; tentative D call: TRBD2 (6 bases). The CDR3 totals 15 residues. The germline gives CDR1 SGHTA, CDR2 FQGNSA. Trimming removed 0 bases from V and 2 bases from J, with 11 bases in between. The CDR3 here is CASSLALPGAYEQYF. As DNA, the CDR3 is TGTGCCAGCAGCTTAGCTCTTCCGGGGGCCTACGAGCAGTACTTC.

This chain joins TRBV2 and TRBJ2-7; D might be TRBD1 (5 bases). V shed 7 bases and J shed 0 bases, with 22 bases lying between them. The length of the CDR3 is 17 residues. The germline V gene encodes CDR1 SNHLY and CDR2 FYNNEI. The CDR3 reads CASTGQGRTSASYEQYF. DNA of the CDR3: TGTGCCAGCACTGGGCAGGGCCGGACCTCCGCCTCCTACGAGCAGTACTTC. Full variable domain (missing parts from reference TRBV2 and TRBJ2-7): EPEVTQTPSHQVTQMGQEVILRCVPISNHLYFYWYRQILGQKVEFLVSFYNNEISEKSEIFDDQFSVERPDGSNFTLKIRSTKLEDSAMYFCASTGQGRTSASYEQYFGPGTRLTVT.

In DNA form, the CDR3 reads TGCGCCAGCAGTCAAGCCACTAAGCGACCGTCTCAATCCTACCAAGAGACCCAGTACTTC. Translating gives CASSQATKRPSQSYQETQYF. The gene calls are TRBV23-1 and TRBJ2-5; D call uncertain. TRBV23-1 is reported as an ORF; its role is uncertain. Trimming removed 2 bases from V and 0 bases from J, with 25 bases in between. The CDR3 runs to 20 residues.

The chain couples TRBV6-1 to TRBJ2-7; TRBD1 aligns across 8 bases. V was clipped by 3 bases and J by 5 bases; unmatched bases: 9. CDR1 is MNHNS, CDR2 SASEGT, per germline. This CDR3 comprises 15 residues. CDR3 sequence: CASSEIGGQENEQYF. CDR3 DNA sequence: TGTGCCAGCAGTGAGATAGGGGGACAGGAGAACGAGCAGTACTTC.

The CDR3 region is CASSPGVAGAWGETQYF. Written as DNA, the CDR3 is TGTGCCAGCAGCCCCGGGGTAGCGGGAGCTTGGGGGGAGACCCAGTACTTC. The chain carries TRBV11-2 and TRBJ2-5, with TRBD2 identical over 9 bases. The junction had 15 bases not matched to a gene; V was cut back by 5 bases and J by 5 bases. The germline CDR1 and CDR2 sequences are SGHAT and FQNNGV. The CDR3 sequence is 17 residues long.

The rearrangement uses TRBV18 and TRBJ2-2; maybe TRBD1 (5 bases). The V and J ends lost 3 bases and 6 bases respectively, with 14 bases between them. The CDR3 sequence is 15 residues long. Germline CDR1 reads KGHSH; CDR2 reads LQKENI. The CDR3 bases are TGTGCCAGCTCACCGTTACGCAAGGGGTCCGGGGAGCTGTTTTTT. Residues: CASSPLRKGSGELFF.

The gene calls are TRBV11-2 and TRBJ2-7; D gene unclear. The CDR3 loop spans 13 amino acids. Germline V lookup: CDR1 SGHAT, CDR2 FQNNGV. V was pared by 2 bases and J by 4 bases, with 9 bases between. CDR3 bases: TGTGCCAGCAGCTTAAGGAGTACTTACGAGCAGTACTTC. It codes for CASSLRSTYEQYF. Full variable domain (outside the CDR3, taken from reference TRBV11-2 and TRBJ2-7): EAGVAQSPRYKIIEKRQSVAFWCNPISGHATLYWYQQILGQGPKLLIQFQNNGVVDDSQLPKDRFSAERLKGVDSTLKIQPAKLEDSAVYLCASSLRSTYEQYFGPGTRLTVT.

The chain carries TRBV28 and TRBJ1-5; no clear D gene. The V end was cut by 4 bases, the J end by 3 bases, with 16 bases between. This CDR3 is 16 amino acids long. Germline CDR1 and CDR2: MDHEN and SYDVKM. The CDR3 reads CASSSPLGSFNQPQHF. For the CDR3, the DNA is TGTGCCAGCAGTTCCCCCCTGGGCAGCTTCAATCAGCCCCAGCATTTT.

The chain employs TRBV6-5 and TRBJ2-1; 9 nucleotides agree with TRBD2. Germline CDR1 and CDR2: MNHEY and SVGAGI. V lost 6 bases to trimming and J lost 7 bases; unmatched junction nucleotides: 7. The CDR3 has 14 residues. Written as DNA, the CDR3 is TGTGCCAGCAGATCGGCGGGAGGGCCAAATGAGCAGTTCTTC. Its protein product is CASRSAGGPNEQFF.

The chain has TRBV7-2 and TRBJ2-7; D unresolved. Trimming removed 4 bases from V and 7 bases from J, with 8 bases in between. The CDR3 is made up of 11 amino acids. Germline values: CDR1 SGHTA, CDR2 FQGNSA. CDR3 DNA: TGTGCCAGCAGCTCCAGGTGGGAGCAGTACTTC. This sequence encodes CASSSRWEQYF.

The CDR3 nucleotides read TGTGCCAGCAGCCCCGGGGGGTATGGCTACACCTTC. As protein: CASSPGGYGYTF. The chain is built from TRBV6-5 and TRBJ1-2; D might be TRBD1 (5 bases). The CDR3 covers 12 residues. CDR1 MNHEY and CDR2 SVGAGI come from the germline V gene. Trimming stripped 6 bases from V and 5 bases from J, with 10 bases between.